This record concerns one T cell receptor (beta chain) sequence. TCRdb keeps only in-frame clones here, not all; method: immunoSEQ multiplex PCR. Counted here are roughly 20,000 clones, approximately 80% occurring once; the ten biggest clones make up 25% to 30%. This specimen comes from a study of control samples from healthy donors and cancer patients. This receptor was taken from a man between 60 and 70 years old with head and neck cancer. The sample taken for sequencing was PBMCs.

For the CDR3, the DNA is TGTGCCAGCAGCTTAGAGGGCTCAAAGAACACTGAAGCTTTCTTT. Its protein product is CASSLEGSKNTEAFF. The gene calls are TRBV11-3 and TRBJ1-1; D is undetermined. Germline V gives CDR1 SGHNT, CDR2 YENEEA. The CDR3 is 15 amino acids. V was cut by 0 bases and J by 1 base, with 9 bases left in between.